This T cell receptor beta chain comes out of a study of identical twins. Whole-study findings and limits: Zero-insertion results could be subject to partial confounding by invariant MAIT and iNKT cells. It was cross-sectional statistical analysis, not following the same donors, that the conclusions relied on. Monozygotic twin pairs showed more out-of-frame TCR alpha sharing than models estimated.

This clonotype was counted a few times. The antigen is unknown. Template switching added a universal primer site, and cDNA bore unique molecular identifiers. MiXCR, applied by TCRdb to the 5' RACE reads, yields one record per CDR3 protein. This sample has about 200,000 distinct CDR3 sequences, with about 11% found just once. Germline lookup yields CDR1 LGHNA and CDR2 YSLEER. This CDR3 is built from 16 residues. Deletions cut 0 bases from V and 0 bases from J, with 10 bases between. This receptor was taken from a middle-aged man in good health. The chain recombines TRBV4-3 with TRBJ2-3; D perhaps matches TRBD1 (5 bases). Sequencing was carried out using memory T cells sorted from blood. CDR3 amino acids: CASSQDQGFSTDTQYF. In nucleotides, the CDR3 is TGCGCCAGCAGCCAAGATCAGGGATTTAGCACAGATACGCAGTATTTT.